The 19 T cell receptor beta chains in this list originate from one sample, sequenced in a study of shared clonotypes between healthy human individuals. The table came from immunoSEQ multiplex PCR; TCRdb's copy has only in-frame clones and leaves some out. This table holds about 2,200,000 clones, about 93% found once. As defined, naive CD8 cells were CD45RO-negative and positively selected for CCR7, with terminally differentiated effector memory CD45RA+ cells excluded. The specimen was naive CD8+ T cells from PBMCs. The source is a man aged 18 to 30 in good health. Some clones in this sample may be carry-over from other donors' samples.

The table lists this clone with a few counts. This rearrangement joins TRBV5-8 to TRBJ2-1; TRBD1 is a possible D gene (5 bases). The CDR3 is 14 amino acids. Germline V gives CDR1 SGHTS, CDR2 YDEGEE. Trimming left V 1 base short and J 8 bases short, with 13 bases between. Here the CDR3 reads CASSLLSLGHEQFF. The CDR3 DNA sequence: TGTGCCAGCAGCTTGTTATCACTGGGGCATGAGCAGTTCTTC.

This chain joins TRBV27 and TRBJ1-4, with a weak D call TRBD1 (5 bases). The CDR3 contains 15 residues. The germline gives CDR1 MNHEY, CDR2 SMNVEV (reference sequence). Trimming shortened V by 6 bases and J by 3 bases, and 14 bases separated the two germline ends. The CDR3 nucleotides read TGTGCCAGCAGCTTCCAGGGCGGATCTAATGAAAAACTGTTTTTT. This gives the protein CASSFQGGSNEKLFF.

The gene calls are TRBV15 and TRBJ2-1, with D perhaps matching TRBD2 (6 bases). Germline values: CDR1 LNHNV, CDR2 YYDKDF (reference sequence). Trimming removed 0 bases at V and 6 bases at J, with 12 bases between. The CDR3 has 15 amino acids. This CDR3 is CATSREGGTPNEQFF. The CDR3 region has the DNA TGTGCCACCAGCAGAGAGGGGGGAACCCCCAATGAGCAGTTCTTC.

The CDR3 coding sequence is TGTGCCAGCAGCGCGGAGGTTGCGGACAGGGGGCGCAGAGGGGCCAACGTCCTGACTTTC. This translates into CASSAEVADRGRRGANVLTF. This sequence joins TRBV9 and TRBJ2-6; the match to TRBD1 covers 11 bases. The CDR3 runs to 20 residues. With 3 bases clipped from V and 4 bases from J, the junction kept 15 bases outside the gene matches. From germline, CDR1 is SGDLS and CDR2 YYNGEE.

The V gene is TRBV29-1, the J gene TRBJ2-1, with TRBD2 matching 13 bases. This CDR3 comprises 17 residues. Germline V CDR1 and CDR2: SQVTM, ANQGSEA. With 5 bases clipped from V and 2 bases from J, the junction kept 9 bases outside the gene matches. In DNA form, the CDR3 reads TGCAGCGTTCGGGACAGTGGACTAGCGGGAGCCTACAATGAGCAGTTCTTC. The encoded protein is CSVRDSGLAGAYNEQFF.

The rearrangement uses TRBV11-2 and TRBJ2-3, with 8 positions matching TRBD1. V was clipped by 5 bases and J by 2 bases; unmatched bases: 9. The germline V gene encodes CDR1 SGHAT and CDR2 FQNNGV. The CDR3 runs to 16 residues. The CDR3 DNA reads TGTGCCAGCAGCCCCGGACAGGGTTCCTACACAGATACGCAGTATTTT. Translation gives CASSPGQGSYTDTQYF.

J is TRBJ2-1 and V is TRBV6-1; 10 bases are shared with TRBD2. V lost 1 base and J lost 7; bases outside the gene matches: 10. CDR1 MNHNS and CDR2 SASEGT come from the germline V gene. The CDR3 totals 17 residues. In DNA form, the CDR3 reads TGTGCCAGCAGTGAAGGGAAGTGGCTAGCGGGAGATAATGAGCAGTTCTTC. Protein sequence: CASSEGKWLAGDNEQFF.

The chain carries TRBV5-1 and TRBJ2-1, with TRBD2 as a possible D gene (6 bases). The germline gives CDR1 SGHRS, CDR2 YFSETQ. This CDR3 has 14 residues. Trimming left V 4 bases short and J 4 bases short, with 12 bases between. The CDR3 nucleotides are TGCGCCAGCAGCACGGAGGGCCTATACAATGAGCAGTTCTTC. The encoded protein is CASSTEGLYNEQFF.

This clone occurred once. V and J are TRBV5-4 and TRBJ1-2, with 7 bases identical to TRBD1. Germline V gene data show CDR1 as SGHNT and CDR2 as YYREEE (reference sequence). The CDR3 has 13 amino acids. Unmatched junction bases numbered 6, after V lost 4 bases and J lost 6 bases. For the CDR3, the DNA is TGTGCCAGCAGCCATGACAGGGCCAATGGCTACACCTTC. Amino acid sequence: CASSHDRANGYTF. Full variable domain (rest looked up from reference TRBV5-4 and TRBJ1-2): ETGVTQSPTHLIKTRGQQVTLRCSSQSGHNTVSWYQQALGQGPQFIFQYYREEENGRGNFPPRFSGLQFPNYSSELNVNALELDDSALYLCASSHDRANGYTFGSGTRLTVV.

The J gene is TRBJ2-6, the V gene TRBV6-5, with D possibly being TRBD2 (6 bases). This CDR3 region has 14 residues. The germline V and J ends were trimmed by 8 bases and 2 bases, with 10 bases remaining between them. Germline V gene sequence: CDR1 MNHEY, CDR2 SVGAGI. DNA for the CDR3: TGTGCCAGCGGGGGGTGGCCTGGGGCCAACGTCCTGACTTTC. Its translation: CASGGWPGANVLTF.

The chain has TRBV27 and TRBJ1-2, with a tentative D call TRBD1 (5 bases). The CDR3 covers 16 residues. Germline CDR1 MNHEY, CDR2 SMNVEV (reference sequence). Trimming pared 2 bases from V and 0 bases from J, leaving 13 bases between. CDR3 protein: CASSLTLDSPNYGYTF. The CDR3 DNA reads TGTGCCAGCAGTTTAACTCTCGACAGCCCTAACTATGGCTACACCTTC.

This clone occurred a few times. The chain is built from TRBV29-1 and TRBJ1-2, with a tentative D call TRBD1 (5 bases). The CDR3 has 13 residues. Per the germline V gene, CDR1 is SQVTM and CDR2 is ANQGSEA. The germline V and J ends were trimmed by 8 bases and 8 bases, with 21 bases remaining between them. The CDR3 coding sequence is TGCAGCACCCGAACCGGGACCCGAGGGGGCTACACCTTC. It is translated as CSTRTGTRGGYTF.

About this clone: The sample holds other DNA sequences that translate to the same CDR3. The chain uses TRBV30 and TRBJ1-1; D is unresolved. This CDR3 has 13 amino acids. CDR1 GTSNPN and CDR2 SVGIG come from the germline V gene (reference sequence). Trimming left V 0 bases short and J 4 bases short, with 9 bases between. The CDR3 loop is CAWSVGGFTEAFF. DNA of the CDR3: TGTGCCTGGAGTGTAGGAGGCTTCACTGAAGCTTTCTTT.

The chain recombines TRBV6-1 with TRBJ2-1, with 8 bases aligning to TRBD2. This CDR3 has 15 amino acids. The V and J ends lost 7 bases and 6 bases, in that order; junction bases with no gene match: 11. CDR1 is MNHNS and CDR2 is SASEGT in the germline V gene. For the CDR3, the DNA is TGTGCCAGCACCCCACTAGCGGTATTTTCCAATGAGCAGTTCTTC. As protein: CASTPLAVFSNEQFF.

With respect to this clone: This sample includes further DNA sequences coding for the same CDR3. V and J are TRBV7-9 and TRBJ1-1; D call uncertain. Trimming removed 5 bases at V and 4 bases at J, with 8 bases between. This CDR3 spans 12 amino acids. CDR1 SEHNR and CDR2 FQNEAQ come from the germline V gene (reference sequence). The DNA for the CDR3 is TGTGCCAGCAGCCCGACGCGCACTGAAGCTTTCTTT. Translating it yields CASSPTRTEAFF.

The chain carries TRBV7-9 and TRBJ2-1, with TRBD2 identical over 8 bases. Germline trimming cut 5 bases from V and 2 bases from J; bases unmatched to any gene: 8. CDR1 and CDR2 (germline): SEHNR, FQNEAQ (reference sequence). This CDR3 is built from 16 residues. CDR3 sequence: CASSPHSGRTYNEQFF. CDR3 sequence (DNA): TGTGCCAGCAGCCCCCACAGCGGGAGAACCTACAATGAGCAGTTCTTC.

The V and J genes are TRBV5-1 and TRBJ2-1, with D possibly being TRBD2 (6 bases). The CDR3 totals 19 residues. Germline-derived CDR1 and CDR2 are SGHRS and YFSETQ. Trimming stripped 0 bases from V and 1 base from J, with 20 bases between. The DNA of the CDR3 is TGCGCCAGCAGCTTGGATCCGGGAGATGGAATCGGATCCTACAATGAGCAGTTCTTC. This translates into CASSLDPGDGIGSYNEQFF.

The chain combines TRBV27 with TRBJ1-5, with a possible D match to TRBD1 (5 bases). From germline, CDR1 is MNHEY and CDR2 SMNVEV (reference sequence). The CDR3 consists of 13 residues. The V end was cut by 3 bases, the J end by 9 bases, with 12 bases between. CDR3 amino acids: CASSLGGSAPQHF. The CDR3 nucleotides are TGTGCCAGCAGTTTGGGGGGAAGCGCGCCCCAGCATTTT.

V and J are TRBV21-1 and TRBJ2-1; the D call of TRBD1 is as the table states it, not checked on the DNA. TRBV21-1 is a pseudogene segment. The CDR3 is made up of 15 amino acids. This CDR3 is CASRTDPRGYNEQFF. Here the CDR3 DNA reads TGTGCCAGCAGGACAGACCCAAGGGGTTACAATGAGCAGTTCTTC.